The rows below give T cell receptor beta chains drawn from one sample of a study of cytotoxic CD8 clonotypes in ibrutinib-treated CLL. The data were produced by immunoSEQ multiplex PCR, yet TCRdb's version contains in-frame clones alone and is incomplete. The sample yields about 40,000 clones, around 67% seen once. This specimen consisted of PBMCs, obtained at disease progression, from a patient treated with ibrutinib. The receptors derive from a human donor with chronic lymphocytic leukemia. CDR3s leave out the opening cysteine and the closing phenylalanine or tryptophan. Fields, in order: J gene, V gene, CDR3 protein.

TRBJ2-7 TRBV19 ASSMGGYEQY
TRBJ1-4 TRBV4-3 ASSQEAGTGLEKLF
TRBJ1-1 TRBV27 ASSLSAGGRNTEAF
TRBJ1-2 TRBV30 AWKPPSWGYT
TRBJ1-1 TRBV18 ASSPRVGGGRTEAF
TRBJ1-1 TRBV6-5 ASSYQGSTGTEAF
TRBJ1-5 TRBV5-4 ASSFNGGGAGNQPQH
TRBJ1-2 TRBV30 AWSLGGAYGYT
TRBJ1-4 TRBV2 ASYVLIMKKLF
TRBJ2-7 TRBV2 ASQGLHYEQY
TRBJ2-3 TRBV15 ATSSGRQAGTQY
TRBJ1-4 TRBV30 AWMRDSDTSSNEKLF
TRBJ2-2 TRBV27 ASSFGLGAGELF
TRBJ2-2 TRBV14 ASSQSAGGGTGELF
TRBJ1-2 TRBV29-1 SVEGQGLYGYT
TRBJ2-2 TRBV29-1 SVSRSLSGELF
TRBJ2-2 TRBV7-6 ASSLGTSGRSGGELF
TRBJ2-6 TRBV11-2 ASTQPRAGVSGANVLT
TRBJ2-7 TRBV7-9 ASSSPTADSLRVQY
TRBJ2-5 TRBV14 ASSQRTGLLETQY
TRBJ1-2 TRBV10-3 AISELTGGITDYT
TRBJ2-7 TRBV29-1 SVDNGQGSYEQY
TRBJ2-1 TRBV5-1 ASSLGASGRNNEQF
TRBJ2-1 TRBV7-8 ASSLSGRRNEQF
TRBJ2-5 TRBV16 ASSQWGQAPETQY
TRBJ1-1 TRBV11-3 ASSLGPRNTEAF
TRBJ2-1 TRBV19 ASTLKGTSGSYNEQF
TRBJ1-6 TRBV6-4 ASSDGTGVSPLH